This passage covers 12 T cell receptor beta chains from one sample sequenced in a study of T-cell reconstitution after alpha-beta-depleted transplantation in children. The TCRbeta library was prepared with unique molecular identifiers. TCRdb re-analysed the PCR reads in MiXCR, keeping a single row per CDR3 protein. The data contain a few hundred thousand distinct CDR3 sequences, over 25% of them singletons. The starting material was PBMCs, obtained before TCRalphabeta/CD19-depleted stem cell transplant. These receptors were collected from a boy younger than two with Wiskott-Aldrich syndrome, due to receive a stem cell transplant.

This clonotype has more than one count but fewer than ten. CDR3 loop: CASTLDVGGGLAGIQRQFF. In DNA form, the CDR3 reads TGTGCCAGCACTTTGGACGTTGGTGGCGGACTAGCGGGAATCCAAAGGCAGTTCTTC. This chain connects TRBV2 to TRBJ2-1; 12 nucleotides line up with TRBD2. V dropped 7 bases and J dropped 12; count of bases not matched to a gene: 25. This CDR3 is built from 19 residues. Germline CDR1 reads SNHLY; CDR2 reads FYNNEI. Together with reference TRBV2 and TRBJ2-1, the CDR3 gives the full variable domain: EPEVTQTPSHQVTQMGQEVILRCVPISNHLYFYWYRQILGQKVEFLVSFYNNEISEKSEIFDDQFSVERPDGSNFTLKIRSTKLEDSAMYFCASTLDVGGGLAGIQRQFFGPGTRLTVL.

J is TRBJ2-7 and V is TRBV2, with 9 bases aligning to TRBD2. This CDR3 region has 16 residues. Germline loops: CDR1 SNHLY, CDR2 FYNNEI. Germline trimming cut 4 bases from V and 0 bases from J; bases unmatched to any gene: 7. The CDR3 DNA is TGTGCCAGCAGTGTCACCACTAGCGGGTTCTCCTACGAGCAGTACTTC. Amino acid sequence: CASSVTTSGFSYEQYF.

J is TRBJ2-2 and V is TRBV27, with TRBD1 as a possible D gene (6 bases). This CDR3 region has 15 residues. Germline V gives CDR1 MNHEY, CDR2 SMNVEV (reference sequence). V lost 5 bases, J lost 6 bases, and 16 bases lay in between. The CDR3 sequence: CASSPKTGLPGELFF. CDR3 nucleotide sequence: TGTGCCAGCAGTCCAAAGACAGGCCTCCCCGGGGAGCTGTTTTTT.

This clonotype was counted between two and nine times. CDR3 in amino acids: CSAGTYRNEQFF. DNA for the CDR3: TGCAGTGCTGGAACCTACAGGAATGAGCAGTTCTTC. The rearrangement uses TRBV20-1 and TRBJ2-1; D perhaps matches TRBD1 (5 bases). This CDR3 is built from 12 residues. Trimming took off 5 bases at V and 7 bases at J, with 12 bases between the two ends. Germline CDR1 and CDR2: DFQATT and SNEGSKA (reference sequence).

This clonotype was counted between two and nine times. The chain combines TRBV29-1 with TRBJ2-3, with TRBD2 matching 10 bases. The CDR3 totals 19 residues. V trimming: 1 base; J trimming: 0 bases; junction bases outside the gene matches: 13. CDR1 is SQVTM, CDR2 ANQGSEA, per germline. CDR3 sequence reads: CSVEGASGRGASSTDTQYF. DNA for the CDR3: TGCAGCGTTGAAGGGGCTAGCGGGAGAGGGGCTTCAAGCACAGATACGCAGTATTTT.

This chain connects TRBV5-1 to TRBJ2-1; 9 bases line up with TRBD1. This CDR3 has 15 residues. V was pared by 4 bases and J by 4 bases, with 6 bases of the junction left unmatched. Looked up from germline, CDR1 is SGHRS and CDR2 is YFSETQ. The chain's CDR3 is CASSTGTGPYNEQFF. CDR3 in DNA: TGCGCCAGCAGCACCGGGACAGGGCCTTACAATGAGCAGTTCTTC.

This clonotype was seen more than once but under ten times. V gene TRBV9 combines with J gene TRBJ2-2, with 8 bases matching TRBD2. The CDR3 has 15 residues. J gave up 7 bases and V 4 bases, and 9 bases lay outside the gene matches. Germline V gene lookup returns CDR1 SGDLS and CDR2 YYNGEE. The CDR3 DNA reads as TGTGCCAGCAGCAAACCGGGACTAGGGTTCGGGGAGCTGTTTTTT. It is translated as CASSKPGLGFGELFF.

This clonotype was seen a handful of times. The rearrangement uses TRBV5-6 and TRBJ2-1; TRBD2 matches at 10 bases. This CDR3 comprises 18 residues. The V gene end was trimmed by 0 bases and the J gene end by 6 bases; junction bases not matched to a gene: 12. CDR1 and CDR2 from the germline V gene are SGHDT and YYEEEE. The CDR3 DNA reads as TGTGCCAGCAGCTTGGGTCCAAAAGCGGGAGGGCCAGGCAATGAGCAGTTCTTC. It specifies CASSLGPKAGGPGNEQFF.

This clonotype was observed a few times. This chain links TRBV6-2 or TRBV6-3 with TRBJ2-3; 9 bases map to TRBD1. Germline V gives CDR1 MNHEY, CDR2 SVGEGT. Trimming at V came to 6 bases and at J to 2 bases, leaving 3 bases not matched to a gene. The CDR3 has 14 residues. CDR3 nucleotides: TGTGCCAGCAGACGGACAGGGGCCACAGATACGCAGTATTTT. As protein: CASRRTGATDTQYF.

The genes are TRBV20-1 and TRBJ2-3; the D gene is possibly TRBD1 (5 bases). CDR1 is DFQATT, CDR2 SNEGSKA, per germline (reference sequence). V lost 1 base and J 3 bases, leaving 11 bases between the germline ends. The CDR3 loop spans 14 amino acids. The CDR3 nucleotides are TGCAGTGCTAGAGGCCAGGGCTCGACAGATACGCAGTATTTT. As protein: CSARGQGSTDTQYF.

This rearrangement joins TRBV6-5 to TRBJ2-7, with 9 bases aligning to TRBD1. The CDR3 is 14 residues long. CDR1 and CDR2 from the germline V gene are MNHEY and SVGAGI. Germline trimming cut 2 bases from V and 3 bases from J; bases unmatched to any gene: 2. The CDR3 sequence: CASSYGGQGYEQYF. The CDR3 coding sequence is TGTGCCAGCAGTTACGGGGGACAGGGCTACGAGCAGTACTTC.

This clonotype occurred a few times. This sequence joins TRBV20-1 and TRBJ2-7; 11 bases line up with TRBD2. The J segment lost 1 base and the V segment lost 4 bases, leaving 3 bases of the junction unmatched. The CDR3 totals 14 residues. Germline V lookup: CDR1 DFQATT, CDR2 SNEGSKA (reference sequence). Here the CDR3 DNA reads TGCAGTGCTAAGGGGACTAGCGGTTCCTACGAGCAGTACTTC. Protein product: CSAKGTSGSYEQYF.